The text below deals with one T cell receptor (beta chain). The antigen is not known. Profiled with immunoSEQ multiplex PCR; TCRdb holds only in-frame clones, not every one. The sample carries 150,000 to 200,000 clones, roughly 90% recorded once. The data originate from a study of T cell responses to AZD1222 COVID-19 vaccine. The CDR3 has 15 amino acids. V lost 3 bases and J 5 bases, leaving 14 bases between the germline ends. Germline CDR1 is MDHEN and CDR2 is SYDVKM. Overall study results and limits: Unmutated variant regions reportedly attract nearly half of all spike-specific TCRs. Repertoire samples came only from after the peak T cell response.

Sequenced material: peripheral blood, taken on day 0 of AZD1222 vaccination. The chain has TRBV28 and TRBJ2-1; a possible D gene is TRBD1 (7 bases). The origin of this receptor is an adult in good health. Here the CDR3 reads CASSFSGQDHNEQFF. The CDR3 nucleotides are TGTGCCAGCAGTTTTAGCGGACAGGACCACAATGAGCAGTTCTTC.